This T cell receptor beta chain was captured by sequencing in a study of cytomegalovirus exposure and HLA in healthy donors (dated by TCRdb to 2017 to 2019). With regard to the full study: A later analysis indicated that the roughly 120 validation repertoires were generated on the platform also employed for the 600 to 750 repertoires of the first cohort. The study aimed to test whether signatures of past pathogen exposure could be identified by cataloging public T cell receptors. To predict cytomegalovirus infection status, the study brought together high-throughput TCR immunosequencing, statistical association of individual TCRs with disease status, and machine learning. In addition to the first cohort of about 650 subjects, a separate validation cohort of approximately 130 different subjects was used. Broader findings and caveats from the paper: According to the authors, the approach could potentially be generalized to other disease states and immunological phenotypes. A total of 164 TCR beta chains were listed by the study as associated with cytomegalovirus. A later analysis lacked HLA typing for the validation cohort, so it scored co-occurrence in that cohort across all 120 repertoires. In vitro tests confirmed that a few of the cytomegalovirus-associated TCR beta chains recognize cytomegalovirus antigens. In both the original and validation cohorts, the classifier was reported to diagnose cytomegalovirus status with high specificity and sensitivity. Of the cluster scores, roughly 95% were above 0 in a later analysis, which found that TCRs clustered in the first cohort also tended to co-occur in the roughly 130 validation repertoires. Across donors, most TCR sequences were observed very rarely, whereas some public TCRs were present in many individuals.

A note on this clone: Its specific antigen is unknown. Base qualities are not provided; no much larger clone lies one nucleotide away.

Looking up the germline V gene (reference sequence) yields CDR1 SEHNR and CDR2 FQNEAQ. Its CDR3 holds 16 amino acids, cysteine through phenylalanine. CDR3 DNA is the only sequence kept; it has 48 bases, read in frame from the first base. Between the V and J ends, shortened by 5 bases and 1 base respectively, the junction contains 17 bases. Library prep was done by the immunoSEQ multiplex PCR assay. In the paper's pipeline: A statistical classification framework was built to diagnose cytomegalovirus status from the catalog of TCR beta chain sequences. The source is immuneACCESS, and TCRdb retained only in-frame sequences with V and J called. Part of the clones is not carried over; for the studies checked, unresolved V genes explain less than half of this, and the remainder is unexplained. Clonal size and the V and J genes are those of that table, whereas D and trimming came from the DNA. This sample has some 120,000 clones in its table, and roughly nine tenths of those were observed once. The ten biggest clones cover 1.1% of the sample.

Donors formed part of the validation cohort, which comprised over a hundred subjects and was distinct from the first cohort of under 750 subjects. The sequencing sample was made of PBMCs. The sequence joins TRBV7-9 to TRBJ1-1; the D gene is not confidently resolved. The source of this sequence is a woman younger than 35 in good health and CMV-seronegative. The base sequence is TGTGCCAGCAGCCCACCCTACCAGGTTGGGAACACTGAAGCTTTCTTT. Protein translation: CASSPPYQVGNTEAFF. The variable domain in full, with residues beyond the CDR3 obtained from the reference TRBV7-9 and TRBJ1-1 genes, is DTGVSQNPRHKITKRGQNVTFRCDPISEHNRLYWYRQTLGQGPEFLTYFQNEAQLEKSRLLSDRFSAERPKGSFSTLEIQRTEQGDSAMYLCASSPPYQVGNTEAFFGQGTRLTVV.